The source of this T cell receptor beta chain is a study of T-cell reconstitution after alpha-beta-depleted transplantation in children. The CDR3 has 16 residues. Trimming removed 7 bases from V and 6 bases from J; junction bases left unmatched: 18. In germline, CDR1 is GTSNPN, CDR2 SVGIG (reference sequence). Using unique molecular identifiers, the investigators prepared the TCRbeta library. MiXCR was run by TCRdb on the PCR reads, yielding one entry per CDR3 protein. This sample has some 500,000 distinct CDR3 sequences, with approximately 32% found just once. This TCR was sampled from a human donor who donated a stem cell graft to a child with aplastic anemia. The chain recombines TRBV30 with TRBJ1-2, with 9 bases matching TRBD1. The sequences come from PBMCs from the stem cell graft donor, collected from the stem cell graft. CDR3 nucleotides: TGTGCCTCTTCCAGGGGGACAGGGCCTTCCCCTCATGGCTACACCTTC. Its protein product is CASSRGTGPSPHGYTF.